The 9 T cell receptor beta chains below come from one sample, sequenced in a study of cytomegalovirus exposure and HLA in healthy donors. Sequenced by immunoSEQ multiplex PCR; TCRdb stores in-frame clones only, minus some. The sample carries over 200,000 clones, about 90% recorded once. The material sequenced was PBMCs. Receptors were obtained from a woman under 30 in good health and CMV-seronegative.

The chain employs TRBV11-2 and TRBJ2-5; 8 bases align to TRBD1. The V gene's germline CDR1 is SGHAT and CDR2 FQNNGV. The CDR3 contains 16 residues. V gave up 1 base and J gave up 4 bases; unmatched junction bases: 8. The CDR3 loop reads CASSLVRSRGLETQYF. CDR3 sequence (DNA): TGTGCCAGCAGCTTAGTCCGTTCCAGGGGGCTAGAGACCCAGTACTTC.

This chain's CDR3 is CASSFDRVSGNQPQHF. As DNA, the CDR3 is TGTGCCAGCAGTTTCGACAGGGTATCGGGCAATCAGCCCCAGCATTTT. The chain couples TRBV6-5 to TRBJ1-5; 7 bases fit TRBD1. Trimming at V came to 4 bases and at J to 2 bases, leaving 8 bases not matched to a gene. The CDR3 is made up of 16 amino acids. Germline V lookup: CDR1 MNHEY, CDR2 SVGAGI.

V usage is TRBV7-9 and J usage is TRBJ2-7; 7 bases are shared with TRBD1. Germline trimming cut 4 bases from V and 0 bases from J; bases unmatched to any gene: 6. Per germline, CDR1 SEHNR and CDR2 FQNEAQ (reference sequence). The length of the CDR3 is 15 residues. Here the CDR3 reads CASSSTGFLSYEQYF. The CDR3 DNA is TGTGCCAGCAGCTCGACAGGGTTCCTCTCCTACGAGCAGTACTTC.

This chain connects TRBV7-2 to TRBJ2-4; no clear D gene. Per the germline V gene, CDR1 is SGHTA and CDR2 is FQGNSA. The CDR3 consists of 14 residues. V was cut by 0 bases and J by 0 bases, with 3 bases left in between. CDR3 loop: CASSLALAKNIQYF. The CDR3 nucleotides read TGTGCCAGCAGCTTAGCCCTAGCCAAAAACATTCAGTACTTC.

Written as DNA, the CDR3 is TGTGCCAGCAGTAGACAGGGCGCTTCCTACGAGCAGTACTTC. Translation gives CASSRQGASYEQYF. The J gene is TRBJ2-7, the V gene TRBV2; 7 bases line up with TRBD1. The CDR3 loop spans 14 amino acids. Germline assignment: CDR1 SNHLY and CDR2 FYNNEI. Losses at the gene ends were 5 bases for V and 1 base for J; bases not matched to a gene: 5.

The J gene is TRBJ2-5, the V gene TRBV7-2; the D is unclear. The germline V gene has CDR1 SGHTA and CDR2 FQGNSA. The V and J ends lost 2 bases and 5 bases respectively, with 12 bases between them. This CDR3 comprises 14 residues. The CDR3 nucleotides read TGTGCCAGCAGCTTAACAACCCCATGGGAGACCCAGTACTTC. Its translation is CASSLTTPWETQYF.

This clone was observed a single time. The chain has TRBV15 and TRBJ2-1; D is perhaps TRBD1 (5 bases). Trimming pared 1 base from V and 0 bases from J, leaving 13 bases between. Germline assignment: CDR1 LNHNV and CDR2 YYDKDF (reference sequence). The CDR3 is 17 amino acids. The CDR3 loop reads CATSRGGALSSYNEQFF. The DNA of the CDR3 is TGTGCCACCAGCAGAGGGGGCGCTCTTAGCTCCTACAATGAGCAGTTCTTC. Variable domain in full (rest from reference TRBV15 and TRBJ2-1): DAMVIQNPRYQVTQFGKPVTLSCSQTLNHNVMYWYQQKSSQAPKLLFHYYDKDFNNEADTPDNFQSRRPNTSFCFLDIRSPGLGDTAMYLCATSRGGALSSYNEQFFGPGTRLTVL.

The chain links TRBV19 to TRBJ2-1; D perhaps matches TRBD2 (6 bases). The CDR3 is made up of 15 amino acids. Between the trimmed V and J ends, which lost 1 base and 8 bases, there was a span of 15 bases. CDR1 is LNHDA and CDR2 is SQIVND in the germline V gene (reference sequence). CDR3 protein: CASSIVTSTVYEQFF. CDR3 bases: TGTGCCAGTAGTATAGTTACTAGCACAGTGTATGAGCAGTTCTTC.

This rearrangement joins TRBV6-4 to TRBJ2-7; TRBD2 aligns across 7 bases. This CDR3 contains 18 residues. J was trimmed by 1 base and V by 0 bases; bases with no gene match: 12. Per the germline V gene, CDR1 is MRHNA and CDR2 is SNTAGT. CDR3 sequence reads: CASSDSKRGREQSYEQYF. The CDR3 DNA sequence: TGTGCCAGCAGTGACTCGAAACGTGGGCGGGAGCAATCCTACGAGCAGTACTTC.